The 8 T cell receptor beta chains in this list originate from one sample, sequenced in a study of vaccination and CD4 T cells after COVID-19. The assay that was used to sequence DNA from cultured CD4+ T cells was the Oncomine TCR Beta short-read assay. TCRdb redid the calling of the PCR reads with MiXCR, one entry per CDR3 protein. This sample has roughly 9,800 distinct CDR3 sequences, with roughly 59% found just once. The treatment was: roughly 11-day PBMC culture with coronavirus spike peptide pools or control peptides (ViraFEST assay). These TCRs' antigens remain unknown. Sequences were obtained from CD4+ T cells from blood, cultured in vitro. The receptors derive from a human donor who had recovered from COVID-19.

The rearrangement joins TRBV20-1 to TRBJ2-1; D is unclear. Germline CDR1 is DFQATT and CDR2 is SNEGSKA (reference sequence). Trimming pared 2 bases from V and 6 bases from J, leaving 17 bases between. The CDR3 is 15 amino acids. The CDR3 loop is CSARTQGQEGNEQFF. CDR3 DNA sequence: TGCAGTGCTAGAACCCAAGGCCAGGAAGGCAATGAGCAGTTCTTC.

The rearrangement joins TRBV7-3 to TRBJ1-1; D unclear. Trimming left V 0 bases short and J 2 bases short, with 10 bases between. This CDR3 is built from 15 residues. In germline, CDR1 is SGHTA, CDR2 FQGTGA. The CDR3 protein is CASSLTPRGNTEAFF. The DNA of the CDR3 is TGTGCCAGCAGCTTAACTCCCCGGGGAAACACTGAAGCTTTCTTT.

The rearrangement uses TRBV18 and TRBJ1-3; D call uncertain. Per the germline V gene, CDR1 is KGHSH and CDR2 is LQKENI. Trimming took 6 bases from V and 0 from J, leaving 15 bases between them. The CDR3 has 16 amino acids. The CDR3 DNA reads TGTGCCAGCTCTCCCTCACCCCTGAGCTCTGGAAACACCATATATTTT. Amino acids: CASSPSPLSSGNTIYF.

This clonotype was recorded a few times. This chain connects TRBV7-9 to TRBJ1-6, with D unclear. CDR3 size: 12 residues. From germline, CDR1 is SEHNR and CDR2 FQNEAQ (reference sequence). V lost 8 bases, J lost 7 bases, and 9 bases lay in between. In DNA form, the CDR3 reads TGTGCCAGCTCCTCGGAGAATTCACCCCTCCACTTT. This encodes CASSSENSPLHF.

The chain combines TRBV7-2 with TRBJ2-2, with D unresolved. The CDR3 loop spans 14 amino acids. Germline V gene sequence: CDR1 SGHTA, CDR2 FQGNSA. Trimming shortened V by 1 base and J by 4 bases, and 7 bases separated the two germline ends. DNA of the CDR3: TGTGCCAGCAGCTTAGAAACCCGCACCGGGGAGCTGTTTTTT. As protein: CASSLETRTGELFF.

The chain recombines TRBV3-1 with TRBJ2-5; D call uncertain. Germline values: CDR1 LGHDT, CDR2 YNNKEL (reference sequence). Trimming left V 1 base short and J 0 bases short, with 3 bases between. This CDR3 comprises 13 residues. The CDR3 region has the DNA TGTGCCAGCAGCCAAGTCTACCAAGAGACCCAGTACTTC. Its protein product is CASSQVYQETQYF.

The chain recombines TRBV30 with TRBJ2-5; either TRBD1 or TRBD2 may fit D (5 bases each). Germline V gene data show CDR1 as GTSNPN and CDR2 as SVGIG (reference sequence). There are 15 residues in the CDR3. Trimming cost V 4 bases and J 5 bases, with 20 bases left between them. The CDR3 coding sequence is TGTGCCTGGACACCGGGACGCCCGTCGTGGGAGACCCAGTACTTC. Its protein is CAWTPGRPSWETQYF. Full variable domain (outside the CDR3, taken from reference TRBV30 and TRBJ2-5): SQTIHQWPATLVQPVGSPLSLECTVEGTSNPNLYWYRQAAGRGLQLLFYSVGIGQISSEVPQNLSASRPQDRQFILSSKKLLLSDSGFYLCAWTPGRPSWETQYFGPGTRLLVL.

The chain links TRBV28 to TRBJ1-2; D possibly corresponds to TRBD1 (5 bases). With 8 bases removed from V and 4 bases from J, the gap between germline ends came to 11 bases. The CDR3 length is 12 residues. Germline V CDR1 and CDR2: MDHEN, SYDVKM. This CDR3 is CASDSVLYGYTF. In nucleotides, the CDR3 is TGTGCCAGCGACAGCGTACTCTATGGCTACACCTTC.